This T cell receptor beta chain came from a study of T cell responses to AZD1222 COVID-19 vaccine. General study results and limits: Of the AZD1222 recipients, only 5 or 6 were seropositive at baseline. Along spike, vaccine-associated CD4 TCRs were found throughout, with dominance at 160-218 and 743-854. Repertoire samples came only from after the peak T cell response.

V gave up 6 bases and J gave up 4 bases, with 16 bases separating them. CDR3 size: 15 residues. Germline values: CDR1 SGHRS, CDR2 YFSETQ. On this clone: The antigen is unknown.

TCRdb's table, derived via immunoSEQ multiplex PCR, lists solely in-frame clones and lacks some. This table holds some 200,000 clones, 80% to 95% found once. The chain couples TRBV5-1 to TRBJ1-4; the D gene is possibly TRBD1 (6 bases). The receptor's source is an adult who received the AZD1222 COVID-19 vaccine. Source: peripheral blood, taken 28 days after the second AZD1222 dose. CDR3 nucleotide sequence: TGCGCCAGCACCCGGGGGCTCTCAAATAATGAAAAACTGTTTTTT. Translation: CASTRGLSNNEKLFF.